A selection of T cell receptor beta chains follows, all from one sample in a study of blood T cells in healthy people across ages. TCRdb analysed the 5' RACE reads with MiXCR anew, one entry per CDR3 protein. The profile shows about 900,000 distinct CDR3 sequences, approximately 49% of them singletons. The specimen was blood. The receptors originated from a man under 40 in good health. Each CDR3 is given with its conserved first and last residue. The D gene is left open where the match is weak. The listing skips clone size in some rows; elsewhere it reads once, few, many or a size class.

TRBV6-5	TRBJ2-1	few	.	TGTGCCAGCAGTTACTCTTACAGTACCCTTGGGGATGAGCAGTTCTTC	CASSYSYSTLGDEQFF
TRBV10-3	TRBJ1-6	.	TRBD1	TGTGCCATCAGTGAGATGGGGGGGGACAGCTCCTATAATTCACCCCTCCACTTT	CAISEMGGDSSYNSPLHF
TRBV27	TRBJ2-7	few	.	TGTGCCAGCAGTTCCGGGGTCGAAACGTTGGAGCAGTACTTC	CASSSGVETLEQYF
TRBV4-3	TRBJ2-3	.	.	TGCGCCAGCAGCCTTACTATCAGGGATGGTACGCAGTATTTT	CASSLTIRDGTQYF
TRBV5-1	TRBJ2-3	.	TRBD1	TGCGCCAGCAGCTGGGCCCCGACAGGGGATGTAGCAGATACGCAGTATTTT	CASSWAPTGDVADTQYF
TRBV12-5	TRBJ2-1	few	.	TGTGCTAGTGGTTTGGGTTCGGGCTACAATGAGCAGTTCTTC	CASGLGSGYNEQFF
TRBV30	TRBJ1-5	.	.	TGTGCCTGGAGTTCAGGGGTTGAACAGCCCCAGCATTTT	CAWSSGVEQPQHF
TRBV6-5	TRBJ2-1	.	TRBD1	TGTGCCAGCAGTTACTCCGGACAGGGTTCTAACAATGAGCAGTTCTTC	CASSYSGQGSNNEQFF
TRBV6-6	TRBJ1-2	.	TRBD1	TGTGCCAGCAGAGAGGGACAGGGCAACTATGGCTACACCTTC	CASREGQGNYGYTF
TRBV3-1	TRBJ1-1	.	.	TGTGCCAGCAGCCAATGGCCGGAAGAAGCTTTCTTT	CASSQWPEEAFF
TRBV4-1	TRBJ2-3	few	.	TGCGCCAGCAGCCACTTAGCTACAGACACAGATACGCAGTATTTT	CASSHLATDTDTQYF
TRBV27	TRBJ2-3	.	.	TGTGCCAGCAGTCCAACTGTGGAAAGCACAGATACGCAGTATTTT	CASSPTVESTDTQYF
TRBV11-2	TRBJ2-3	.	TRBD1	TGTGCCAGCAGCTTAGAGATCCCGCAGGGGGCGGGTGATACGCAGTATTTT	CASSLEIPQGAGDTQYF
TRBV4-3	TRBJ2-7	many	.	TGCGCCAGCAGCCAAGAGCGAACTGGATCCTACGAGCAGTACTTC	CASSQERTGSYEQYF